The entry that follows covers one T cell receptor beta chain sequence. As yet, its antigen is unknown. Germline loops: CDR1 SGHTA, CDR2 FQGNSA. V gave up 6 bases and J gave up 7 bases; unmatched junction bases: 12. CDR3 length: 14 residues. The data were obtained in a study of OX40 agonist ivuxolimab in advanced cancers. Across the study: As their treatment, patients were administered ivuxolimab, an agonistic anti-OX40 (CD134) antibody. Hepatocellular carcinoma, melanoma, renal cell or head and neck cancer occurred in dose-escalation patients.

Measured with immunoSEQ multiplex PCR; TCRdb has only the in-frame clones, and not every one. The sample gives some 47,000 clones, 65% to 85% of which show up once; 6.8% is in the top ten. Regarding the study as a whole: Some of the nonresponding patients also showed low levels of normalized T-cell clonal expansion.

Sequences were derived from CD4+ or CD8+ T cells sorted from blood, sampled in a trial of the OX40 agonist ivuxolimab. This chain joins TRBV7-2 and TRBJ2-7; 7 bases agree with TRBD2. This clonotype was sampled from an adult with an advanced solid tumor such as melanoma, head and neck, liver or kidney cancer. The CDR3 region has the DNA TGTGCCAGCAGTCGCATGGGAGGGCCTGGTGAGCAGTACTTC. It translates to CASSRMGGPGEQYF.